This TCR beta chain was obtained from a study of regulatory T cells in long-lasting Graves disease. About the research overall: Over-5-year antithyroid drug use with positive TSH receptor antibodies defined persistent Graves' disease in the study.

The sample's time point: persistent/refractory GD, antithyroid drugs over 5 years with positive TRAb. The TCR library was prepared using RNA isolated from PBMCs. American Thyroid Association guidelines were used to diagnose Graves' disease. CDR1 is GTSNPN and CDR2 is SVGIG in the germline V gene (reference sequence). The length of the CDR3 is 17 residues. The V gene end was trimmed by 0 bases and the J gene end by 5 bases; junction bases not matched to a gene: 15. This clonotype turned up a few times. The antigen remains unidentified. Study observations and caveats: Repertoires from persistent disease leaned toward TRBV28, TRBJ1-2 and TRBJ2-5.

Assembly of TCR beta libraries relied on iRepertoire HTBI primers together with Arm-PCR of CDR3 regions. MiXCR was run by TCRdb on the multiplex PCR reads, yielding one entry per CDR3 protein. This sample has over 650,000 distinct CDR3 sequences, with 25% to 30% found just once. The sequence derives from a female donor with Graves disease. The chain couples TRBV30 to TRBJ2-5; 7 nucleotides agree with TRBD2. Sequences were derived from peripheral blood mononuclear cells (PBMCs), sampled when the disease was refractory, from a patient treated with antithyroid drugs. CDR3 in amino acids: CAWSVLGLAVGGETQYF. CDR3 in DNA: TGTGCCTGGAGTGTACTAGGGCTAGCGGTGGGGGGGGAGACCCAGTACTTC.